Listed below are T cell receptor beta chains from one sample, sequenced in a study of blood T cell repertoires in COVID-19. The assay was immunoSEQ multiplex PCR, and TCRdb's table has in-frame clones only and misses some. Here the sample spans 150,000 to 200,000 clones, roughly 88% being singletons. Sequenced input: peripheral blood. The source of these receptors is a woman at least 80 years old with acute or convalescent COVID-19. Both conserved end residues are part of each CDR3. A D gene is named only where the DNA matches it firmly. Only part of the rows carry a size: once, few, many, or a class if the clone is expanded.

d_gene | j_gene | v_gene | abundance | CDR3aa | CDR3nt
TRBD2 | TRBJ2-5 | TRBV27 | - | CASRPLGEGSETQYF | TGTGCCAGTAGACCTTTGGGGGAGGGGTCAGAGACCCAGTACTTC
TRBD1 | TRBJ1-1 | TRBV6-5 | - | CASTPTGAYTEAFF | TGTGCCAGCACCCCAACAGGGGCGTACACTGAAGCTTTCTTT
- | TRBJ2-7 | TRBV5-4 | - | CASTPGASGFSYEQYF | TGTGCCAGCACTCCGGGGGCTAGCGGCTTCTCCTACGAGCAGTACTTC
TRBD2 | TRBJ2-1 | TRBV6-2/TRBV6-3 | - | CASSRGGIYNEQFF | TGTGCCAGCAGCCGGGGAGGGATTTACAATGAGCAGTTCTTC
- | TRBJ1-5 | TRBV6-5 | - | CASRSGGVGNQPQHF | TGTGCCAGCAGGAGTGGAGGTGTTGGCAATCAGCCCCAGCATTTT
- | TRBJ1-3 | TRBV6-1 | few | CASSDSPGNTIYF | TGTGCCAGCAGTGATTCTCCTGGAAACACCATATATTTT
TRBD2 | TRBJ2-2 | TRBV7-3 | - | CASSLTSGSIRELFF | TGTGCCAGCAGCTTAACTAGCGGGAGTATCAGGGAGCTGTTTTTT
- | TRBJ2-7 | TRBV11-2 | - | CASSIYYEQYF | TGTGCCAGCAGTATATACTACGAGCAGTACTTC
TRBD1 | TRBJ2-3 | TRBV14 | - | CASSQRDRERRDTQYF | TGTGCCAGCAGCCAACGGGACAGGGAACGGAGAGATACGCAGTATTTT
- | TRBJ1-6 | TRBV25-1 | - | CASSEYRGANSPLHF | TGTGCCAGCAGTGAATATCGGGGGGCAAATTCACCCCTCCACTTT
- | TRBJ1-5 | TRBV7-2 | once | CASSPLNQPQHF | TGTGCCAGCAGCCCCCTCAATCAGCCCCAGCATTTT
TRBD1 | TRBJ1-1 | TRBV10-3 | - | CAISGTGRTEAFF | TGTGCCATCAGCGGGACAGGCAGGACTGAAGCTTTCTTT
TRBD1 | TRBJ2-3 | TRBV19 | - | CASSDSTGGPDTQYF | TGTGCCAGTAGTGACTCGACAGGGGGCCCAGATACGCAGTATTTT
TRBD2 | TRBJ2-2 | TRBV2 | - | CASSTLLAGETGELFF | TGTGCCAGCAGTACTCTGCTAGCGGGAGAGACCGGGGAGCTGTTTTTT
- | TRBJ1-3 | TRBV15 | - | CATSRDPGQGNTIYF | TGTGCCACCAGCAGAGATCCAGGGCAAGGAAACACCATATATTTT
TRBD1 | TRBJ1-2 | TRBV4-1 | once | CASSQDGTGRNGYTF | TGCGCCAGCAGCCAAGATGGGACAGGGAGAAATGGCTACACCTTC
TRBD1 | TRBJ2-6 | TRBV19 | - | CASSAGTGTSGANVLTF | TGTGCCAGTAGTGCCGGGACAGGGACCTCTGGGGCCAACGTCCTGACTTTC
- | TRBJ2-2 | TRBV12-2 | - | CASRLARDREGTGELFF | TGTGCAAGTCGCTTAGCCCGGGACAGGGAGGGCACCGGGGAGCTGTTTTTT
- | TRBJ1-2 | TRBV3-1/TRBV3-2 | once | CASSQVRGANYGYTF | TGTGCCAGCAGCCAAGTCCGGGGAGCTAACTATGGCTACACCTTC
TRBD1 | TRBJ1-3 | TRBV12-5 | - | CASGRQGNSGNTIYF | TGTGCTAGTGGACGACAGGGTAACTCTGGAAACACCATATATTTT
TRBD1 | TRBJ1-5 | TRBV6-5 | - | CASSSGQPRNQPQHF | TGTGCCAGCAGTTCGGGACAGCCCCGCAATCAGCCCCAGCATTTT
- | TRBJ2-1 | TRBV12-3/TRBV12-4 | - | CASSLSSREQFF | TGTGCCAGCAGTTTGTCTTCCCGTGAGCAGTTCTTC
- | TRBJ2-3 | TRBV5-4 | - | CASTNSMGEADTQYF | TGTGCCAGCACCAACTCCATGGGGGAGGCAGATACGCAGTATTTT
- | TRBJ1-1 | TRBV7-9 | - | CASSLARQMNTEAFF | TGTGCCAGCAGCTTAGCGCGACAGATGAACACTGAAGCTTTCTTT
TRBD2 | TRBJ2-1 | TRBV30 | - | CAWGAGDLLFNEQFF | TGTGCCTGGGGAGCGGGAGACCTGCTATTCAATGAGCAGTTCTTC
- | TRBJ1-3 | TRBV18 | once | CASSPLTDTAPGNTIYF | TGTGCCAGCTCACCACTTACAGACACCGCGCCTGGAAACACCATATATTTT
TRBD1 | TRBJ1-4 | TRBV2 | - | CASSPGQGAFNEKLFF | TGTGCCAGCAGTCCGGGACAGGGGGCCTTTAATGAAAAACTGTTTTTT
TRBD2 | TRBJ2-3 | TRBV6-5 | once | CASSVAGGNTDTQYF | TGTGCCAGCAGCGTAGCGGGAGGGAACACAGATACGCAGTATTTT
TRBD1 | TRBJ2-5 | TRBV2 | - | CASRGTEYQETQYF | TGTGCCAGCAGGGGGACAGAATACCAAGAGACCCAGTACTTC
- | TRBJ1-1 | TRBV30 | few | CAWSSDTNTEAFF | TGTGCCTGGAGTTCGGACACCAACACTGAAGCTTTCTTT
TRBD1 | TRBJ2-7 | TRBV6-5 | - | CASRRDRSSYEQYF | TGTGCCAGCAGAAGGGACAGGAGCTCCTACGAGCAGTACTTC
- | TRBJ2-7 | TRBV19 | - | CASSFPGPGSEQYF | TGTGCCAGTAGTTTTCCAGGGCCCGGGTCCGAGCAGTACTTC
- | TRBJ1-1 | TRBV6-6 | few | CASSDSHREAFF | TGTGCCAGCAGCGACAGCCACCGGGAGGCTTTCTTT
- | TRBJ2-7 | TRBV5-4 | - | CASSLGLGAVSSYEQYF | TGTGCCAGCAGCTTGGGCCTAGGGGCGGTAAGCTCCTACGAGCAGTACTTC
- | TRBJ2-7 | TRBV9 | - | CASSPVTEAAEQYF | TGTGCCAGCAGCCCAGTGACTGAGGCCGCCGAGCAGTACTTC
- | TRBJ1-1 | TRBV5-1 | - | CASSLGGEAFF | TGCGCCAGCAGCTTGGGAGGGGAAGCTTTCTTT
TRBD2 | TRBJ2-1 | TRBV5-1 | - | CASSLGTSGRGEQFF | TGCGCCAGCAGCTTGGGGACTAGCGGGAGAGGTGAGCAGTTCTTC
- | TRBJ1-6 | TRBV24-1 | - | CATRGAYIGPPLHF | TGTGCCACCAGGGGGGCCTACATTGGGCCACCCCTCCACTTT
TRBD1 | TRBJ1-3 | TRBV5-4 | - | CASSPYRGSGNTIYF | TGTGCCAGCAGCCCCTACAGGGGATCGGGAAACACCATATATTTT
- | TRBJ1-2 | TRBV11-2 | - | CASSLGAGTPLAGYTF | TGTGCCAGCAGCTTAGGCGCCGGGACACCTCTGGCTGGCTACACCTTC
- | TRBJ1-2 | TRBV19 | - | CAIGGQRTRGYTF | TGTGCCATTGGGGGACAAAGGACGCGCGGCTACACCTTC
- | TRBJ1-5 | TRBV19 | - | CASSIQGPQHF | TGTGCCAGTAGTATCCAGGGGCCCCAGCATTTT
TRBD2 | TRBJ2-1 | TRBV11-2 | - | CASSLIAGGPNEQFF | TGTGCCAGCAGCCTCATAGCGGGAGGGCCCAATGAGCAGTTCTTC
- | TRBJ1-3 | TRBV11-2 | - | CASSLGARGRRNTIYF | TGTGCCAGCAGCTTAGGGGCGCGGGGTCGGAGAAACACCATATATTTT
- | TRBJ1-2 | TRBV6-5 | - | CASSTGMRGYTF | TGTGCCAGCAGCACAGGGATGAGGGGCTACACCTTC
TRBD1 | TRBJ1-2 | TRBV7-8 | - | CASSVRQGIGYGYTF | TGTGCCAGCAGCGTCCGACAGGGGATAGGCTATGGCTACACCTTC
TRBD2 | TRBJ2-7 | TRBV5-1 | - | CASSLAGGEQYF | TGCGCCAGCAGCTTGGCCGGGGGGGAGCAGTACTTC
TRBD2 | TRBJ2-3 | TRBV29-1 | - | CSVEGRGATDTQYF | TGCAGCGTTGAAGGGCGGGGGGCCACAGATACGCAGTATTTT
TRBD2 | TRBJ2-7 | TRBV7-2 | - | CASSLRRGTSEQYF | TGTGCCAGCAGCTTAAGGCGGGGGACCTCCGAGCAGTACTTC
TRBD2 | TRBJ2-1 | TRBV11-2 | - | CASSTLAGAAFF | TGTGCCAGCAGCACATTAGCGGGAGCGGCGTTCTTC
TRBD2 | TRBJ2-3 | TRBV27 | - | CASSLITSGTDTQYF | TGTGCCAGCAGTTTAATAACTAGCGGCACAGATACGCAGTATTTT